This T cell receptor (beta chain) was identified in a study of blood T cell repertoires in COVID-19. This clone appeared a few times. The J segment lost 3 bases and the V segment lost 4 bases, leaving 10 bases of the junction unmatched. Germline CDR1 and CDR2: LGHDT and YNNKEL (reference sequence). The CDR3 length is 17 residues. Libraries were prepared by immunoSEQ multiplex PCR; TCRdb keeps only in-frame clonotypes and omits some of them. The repertoire holds roughly 70,000 clones, with approximately 84% as singletons. This clonotype was sampled from a woman aged 55 to 70 with acute or convalescent COVID-19. The sequencing sample was made of peripheral blood. This chain connects TRBV3-1 (or the pseudogene TRBV3-2) to TRBJ2-3, with 10 nucleotides matching TRBD2. The CDR3 nucleotides are TGTGCCAGCAGCCGTCGGCCTAGCGGGGGAGGGACAGATACGCAGTATTTT. Protein sequence: CASSRRPSGGGTDTQYF.